A selection of T cell receptor beta chains follows, all from one sample in a study of shared clonotypes between healthy human individuals. The assay was immunoSEQ multiplex PCR, and TCRdb's table has in-frame clones only and misses some. This table has 490,000 or so clones, about 79% appearing once. The material sequenced was PBMCs. Every receptor here comes from a woman in her 40s in good health. Some clones in this sample may be carry-over from other donors' samples. The CDR3 runs from the conserved cysteine through the conserved F or W. The D gene is left open where the match is weak. Clone size is not always given. Where it is, it says once, few, many or a class for expanded clones.

CDR3 DNA	CDR3 protein	clone size	J gene	V gene	D gene
TGTGCCAGCAGCGCGCGCCGGGGCACCGGGGAGCTGTTTTTT	CASSARRGTGELFF	-	TRBJ2-2	TRBV9	-
TGTGCCAGCAGTTTCCGAGGGATGCCCTTTGGGGCCAACGTCCTGACTTTC	CASSFRGMPFGANVLTF	-	TRBJ2-6	TRBV28	-
TGTGCCAGCACCCCTCTGGGTCTTGGCTACAATGAGCAGTTCTTC	CASTPLGLGYNEQFF	few	TRBJ2-1	TRBV11-2	-
TGTGCCAGCAGCTTATCCGGGTGGACTGAAGCTTTCTTT	CASSLSGWTEAFF	-	TRBJ1-1	TRBV7-2	-
TGCGCCAGCAGCTTGGGGCCAGGGCGGTCCGGGGAGCTGTTTTTT	CASSLGPGRSGELFF	-	TRBJ2-2	TRBV5-1	-
TGCGCCAGCAGCCAGACCACGACCTCCGGGACTAGCGGGAGGGGACTATACAATGAGCAGTTCTTC	CASSQTTTSGTSGRGLYNEQFF	-	TRBJ2-1	TRBV4-1	TRBD2
TGTGCCAGCAGCTCCGCCCAAGGACGCACAGATACGCAGTATTTT	CASSSAQGRTDTQYF	-	TRBJ2-3	TRBV7-9	-
TGTGCCAGCAGTGAATCCCGGACAGGCAATCAGCCCCAGCATTTT	CASSESRTGNQPQHF	-	TRBJ1-5	TRBV25-1	-
TGTGCCAGCAGTTTACCCCGGGACACCAAAGAGACCCAGTACTTC	CASSLPRDTKETQYF	-	TRBJ2-5	TRBV28	-
TGCGCCAGCAGTCCTCAGGGATTTAATGAAAAACTGTTTTTT	CASSPQGFNEKLFF	-	TRBJ1-4	TRBV5-1	-
TGTGCCAGCAGTTACTCGAGCTTTACAGCCCAAGGGCAGTTCTTC	CASSYSSFTAQGQFF	-	TRBJ2-1	TRBV6-5	-
TGTGCCAGCAGCCCTCAGGCAGGGAGCTACGAGCAGTACTTC	CASSPQAGSYEQYF	-	TRBJ2-7	TRBV9	-
TGTGCCAGCAGAGATACAGGGAATAGCAATCAGCCCCAGCATTTT	CASRDTGNSNQPQHF	few	TRBJ1-5	TRBV28	-
TGTGCCAGTAGTAGTGGAAACATTCAGTACTTC	CASSSGNIQYF	-	TRBJ2-4	TRBV19	-
TGTGCCAGCACCCGGGACAGGGGCGATGAGCAGTTCTTC	CASTRDRGDEQFF	-	TRBJ2-1	TRBV7-2	TRBD1
TGTGCCAGCAGCATCCGGTCTGGGGCCAACGTCCTGACTTTC	CASSIRSGANVLTF	-	TRBJ2-6	TRBV7-3	-
TGTGCCAGCACCCTTAGCGGGGCCAGCTCCTACAATGAGCAGTTCTTC	CASTLSGASSYNEQFF	few	TRBJ2-1	TRBV28	TRBD2
TGTGCCTTGCGGGTCCCAGGGGCAAAAGAGCAGTACTTC	CALRVPGAKEQYF	-	TRBJ2-7	TRBV7-9	-
TGCGCCAGCAGCCCAGGACCGCTTGCCGCCTACGAGCAGTACTTC	CASSPGPLAAYEQYF	once	TRBJ2-7	TRBV5-1	-
TGTGCCAGCAGCGTAGTACCTAGCGGAGAGACCCAGTACTTC	CASSVVPSGETQYF	-	TRBJ2-5	TRBV9	TRBD2
TGCGCCAGCAATAGTGATGGAAATATGAACACTGAAGCTTTCTTT	CASNSDGNMNTEAFF	-	TRBJ1-1	TRBV5-1	-
TGTGCCAGCAGCCAAGTAGAAGGGACTGAAGCTTTCTTT	CASSQVEGTEAFF	-	TRBJ1-1	TRBV4-2	-